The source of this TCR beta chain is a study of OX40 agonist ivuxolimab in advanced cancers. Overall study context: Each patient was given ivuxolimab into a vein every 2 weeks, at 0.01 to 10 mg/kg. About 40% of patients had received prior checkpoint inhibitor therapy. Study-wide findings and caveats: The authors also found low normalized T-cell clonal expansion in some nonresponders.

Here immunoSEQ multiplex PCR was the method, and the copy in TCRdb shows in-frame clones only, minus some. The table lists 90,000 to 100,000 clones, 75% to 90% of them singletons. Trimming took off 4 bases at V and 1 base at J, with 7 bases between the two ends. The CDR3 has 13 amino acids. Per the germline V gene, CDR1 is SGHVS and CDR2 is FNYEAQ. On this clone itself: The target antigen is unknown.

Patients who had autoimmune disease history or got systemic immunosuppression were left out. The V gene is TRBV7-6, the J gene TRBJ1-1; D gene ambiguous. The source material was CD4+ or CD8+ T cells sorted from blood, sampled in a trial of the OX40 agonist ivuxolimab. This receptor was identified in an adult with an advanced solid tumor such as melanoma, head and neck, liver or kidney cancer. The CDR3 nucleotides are TGTGCCAGCAGCTCTCAGGAGAACACTGAAGCTTTCTTT. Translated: CASSSQENTEAFF.